These T cell receptor beta chains were read from a single sample in a study of blood T cell repertoires in COVID-19. The repertoire was sequenced with immunoSEQ multiplex PCR; TCRdb's copy has only in-frame clones and lacks some. In the table there are 200,000 to 250,000 clones, 70% to 90% of which are singletons. Sequenced input: PBMCs or T cells enriched from blood (not recorded which). The receptors come from a man aged 30 to 45 who had recovered from COVID-19. CDR3s include the opening cysteine and the closing phenylalanine or tryptophan. D genes are given only for firm matches. For some rows the clone size is stated as once, few or many, or as a class when expanded; others skip it.

>TRBV28|-|-|TRBJ1-2
CASSLWRGYGYTF
TGTGCCAGCAGTTTATGGCGCGGCTATGGCTACACCTTC
>TRBV19|-|-|TRBJ2-5
CASSNSPGTQYF
TGTGCCAGTAGTAATAGCCCCGGGACCCAGTACTTC
>TRBV15|-|-|TRBJ2-1
CATSRDPQGFRDNEQFF
TGTGCCACCAGCAGAGATCCTCAGGGATTTAGGGACAATGAGCAGTTCTTC
>TRBV19|-|-|TRBJ1-5
CASNTGTTTQPQHF
TGTGCCAGTAATACAGGGACAACTACTCAGCCCCAGCATTTT
>TRBV6-1|-|-|TRBJ1-1
CASSFGRGDTEAFF
TGTGCCAGCAGTTTCGGCAGGGGAGACACTGAAGCTTTCTTT
>TRBV30|-|TRBD1|TRBJ1-2
CAKDRNNYGYTF
TGTGCCAAGGACAGGAATAACTATGGCTACACCTTC
>TRBV3-1/TRBV3-2|-|-|TRBJ1-3
CASSQVSVSGNTIYF
TGTGCCAGCAGCCAAGTTTCCGTCTCTGGAAACACCATATATTTT
>TRBV7-2|-|-|TRBJ2-7
CASSLASQGGYEQYF
TGTGCCAGCAGCTTAGCGTCACAGGGTGGGTACGAGCAGTACTTC
>TRBV4-3|-|TRBD1|TRBJ2-6
CASSRGQGAAGANVLTF
TGCGCCAGCAGCCGCGGACAGGGGGCAGCTGGGGCCAACGTCCTGACTTTC
>TRBV9|-|TRBD2|TRBJ2-3
CASSAIGLAGTDTQYF
TGTGCCAGCAGCGCCATCGGACTAGCGGGGACAGATACGCAGTATTTT
>TRBV30|-|TRBD1|TRBJ1-2
CAWSRDRPAGYTF
TGTGCCTGGAGCAGGGACAGGCCTGCGGGCTACACCTTC
>TRBV25-1|-|TRBD2|TRBJ2-3
CASSAKKASGDTQYF
TGTGCCAGCAGTGCCAAAAAGGCTAGCGGCGATACGCAGTATTTT
>TRBV14|-|-|TRBJ2-3
CASSQRKETGATDTQYF
TGTGCCAGCAGCCAAAGAAAGGAGACTGGGGCCACAGATACGCAGTATTTT
>TRBV4-1|-|-|TRBJ1-4
CASSPLGKNEKLFF
TGCGCCAGCAGCCCCCTCGGGAAAAATGAAAAACTGTTTTTT
>TRBV2|once|TRBD1|TRBJ1-3
CASSLHGQGISGNTIYF
TGTGCCAGCAGCTTACACGGACAGGGGATCTCTGGAAACACCATATATTTT
>TRBV18|-|TRBD1|TRBJ1-4
CASSRGQIEKLFF
TGTGCCAGCTCACGGGGACAGATAGAAAAACTGTTTTTT
>TRBV28|-|-|TRBJ1-2
CASSLRFRGNYGYTF
TGTGCCAGCAGTTTAAGGTTCCGGGGTAACTATGGCTACACCTTC
>TRBV7-9|-|-|TRBJ2-3
CASSLGGTGHDTQYF
TGTGCCAGCAGCTTAGGAGGGACGGGACATGATACGCAGTATTTT
>TRBV27|-|TRBD1|TRBJ1-1
CASSPNRGGTEAFF
TGTGCCAGCAGTCCGAACAGGGGGGGCACTGAAGCTTTCTTT
>TRBV19|-|-|TRBJ2-5
CASSTGRGAGGEETQYF
TGTGCCAGTAGTACCGGCCGGGGGGCAGGGGGCGAAGAGACCCAGTACTTC
>TRBV5-1|-|TRBD1|TRBJ1-4
CASSLTGDYGEKLFF
TGCGCCAGCAGCTTGACAGGGGATTACGGTGAAAAACTGTTTTTT
>TRBV3-1/TRBV3-2|-|-|TRBJ1-3
CASSNRVRGNTIYF
TGTGCCAGCAGTAACAGGGTTCGAGGAAACACCATATATTTT
>TRBV6-2/TRBV6-3|-|-|TRBJ1-2
CASSYGGAIGNYGYTF
TGTGCCAGCAGTTACGGGGGCGCAATTGGCAACTATGGCTACACCTTC
>TRBV18|once|-|TRBJ1-6
CASSPNGRGNSPLHF
TGTGCCAGCTCACCAAATGGTCGGGGAAATTCACCCCTCCACTTT
>TRBV7-9|few|-|TRBJ1-5
CASSTSSQPQHF
TGTGCCAGCAGCACATCCAGTCAGCCCCAGCATTTT
>TRBV29-1|-|TRBD1|TRBJ1-2
CSVDKTGTGGTGYTF
TGCAGCGTCGACAAAACCGGGACAGGGGGCACTGGCTACACCTTC
>TRBV28|-|TRBD2|TRBJ2-1
CASRGGSGSNELGSYNEQFF
TGTGCCAGCAGGGGGGGAAGCGGGAGCAACGAGCTGGGGTCCTACAATGAGCAGTTCTTC
>TRBV11-2|-|-|TRBJ1-1
CASRVPGTLNTEAFF
TGTGCCAGCAGAGTTCCGGGGACATTGAACACTGAAGCTTTCTTT
>TRBV2|-|-|TRBJ2-3
CASSEIQEGQYF
TGTGCCAGCAGTGAAATCCAGGAGGGGCAGTATTTT
>TRBV5-1|-|-|TRBJ1-3
CASKDTTGGNTIYF
TGCGCCAGCAAGGACACCACCGGAGGAAACACCATATATTTT
>TRBV18|-|TRBD1|TRBJ1-4
CASSPLGGPLNEKLFF
TGTGCCAGCTCACCACTAGGGGGCCCCCTTAATGAAAAACTGTTTTTT
>TRBV11-2|once|-|TRBJ1-4
CASSAGTTRLFF
TGTGCCAGCAGCGCCGGGACAACCCGACTGTTTTTT
>TRBV28|-|TRBD2|TRBJ2-7
CASLISGAYSYEQYF
TGTGCCAGCTTAATAAGCGGGGCGTACTCCTACGAGCAGTACTTC
>TRBV29-1|-|TRBD1|TRBJ1-1
CSVAGGAGTFVGAFF
TGCAGCGTTGCAGGGGGCGCGGGAACATTCGTAGGAGCTTTCTTT
>TRBV2|-|-|TRBJ1-4
CASSEVGGATNEKLFF
TGTGCCAGCAGTGAGGTTGGGGGGGCAACTAATGAAAAACTGTTTTTT
>TRBV11-2|few|TRBD1|TRBJ2-7
CASSSPGQGSQGSFYEQYF
TGTGCCAGCAGCTCACCGGGACAGGGATCCCAAGGGAGCTTCTACGAGCAGTACTTC
>TRBV9|-|TRBD2|TRBJ2-3
CASSVGGSGASTDTQYF
TGTGCCAGCAGCGTAGGGGGTAGCGGGGCAAGCACAGATACGCAGTATTTT
>TRBV9|-|-|TRBJ2-1
CASSVGIRTSSYNEQFF
TGTGCCAGCAGCGTTGGGATACGTACTAGCTCCTACAATGAGCAGTTCTTC
>TRBV14|few|-|TRBJ1-6
CASSQELGSYNSPLHF
TGTGCCAGCAGCCAAGAATTGGGCAGCTATAATTCACCCCTCCACTTT
>TRBV30|once|-|TRBJ2-3
CAWSVRGPGGRRDTQYF
TGTGCCTGGAGTGTACGAGGGCCGGGTGGGAGACGTGATACGCAGTATTTT
>TRBV27|-|-|TRBJ1-3
CASSHGYRGNTIYF
TGTGCCAGCAGTCACGGGTACAGGGGAAACACCATATATTTT
>TRBV7-2|-|-|TRBJ2-7
CASTKTGPYEQYF
TGTGCCAGCACCAAGACAGGACCCTACGAGCAGTACTTC
>TRBV25-1|-|TRBD1|TRBJ2-3
CASRGTGRTDTQYF
TGTGCCAGCAGGGGGACAGGGCGCACAGATACGCAGTATTTT
>TRBV7-2|-|-|TRBJ2-7
CASSWLSSYEQYF
TGTGCCAGCAGCTGGCTCAGCTCCTACGAGCAGTACTTC
>TRBV5-5|-|-|TRBJ1-2
CASSLSQAPIRGYTF
TGTGCCAGCAGCTTGTCCCAGGCCCCGATTCGTGGCTACACCTTC
>TRBV10-3|-|TRBD1|TRBJ2-5
CAISVDREARGETQYF
TGTGCCATCAGTGTAGACAGGGAAGCGAGAGGAGAGACCCAGTACTTC
>TRBV7-9|-|TRBD2|TRBJ2-1
CASSLTSGGAYNEQFF
TGTGCCAGCAGCTTAACTAGCGGGGGCGCCTACAATGAGCAGTTCTTC
>TRBV20-1|few|-|TRBJ2-7
CSALNRYEQYF
TGCAGTGCTCTTAACAGGTACGAGCAGTACTTC
>TRBV4-2|-|-|TRBJ2-7
CASSQGRSYEQYF
TGTGCCAGCAGCCAAGGTCGGTCCTACGAGCAGTACTTC
>TRBV27|-|-|TRBJ2-5
CASSLVPGQETQYF
TGTGCCAGCAGTTTAGTTCCGGGGCAAGAGACCCAGTACTTC
>TRBV3-1/TRBV3-2|-|-|TRBJ1-1
CASSPTANTEAFF
TGTGCCAGCAGCCCCACAGCGAACACTGAAGCTTTCTTT
>TRBV21-1|-|-|TRBJ2-7
CASSKALGDRGRNEQYF
TGTGCCAGCAGCAAAGCGCTAGGGGACAGGGGGCGAAACGAGCAGTACTTC
>TRBV9|-|TRBD1|TRBJ2-2
CASSGRQGAYTGELFF
TGTGCCAGCAGCGGGAGACAGGGGGCGTACACCGGGGAGCTGTTTTTT
>TRBV11-2|-|-|TRBJ2-4
CASSQRRGNIQYF
TGTGCCAGCAGCCAGAGGAGGGGAAACATTCAGTACTTC
>TRBV6-4|-|TRBD1|TRBJ1-1
CASSEPRTGDTEAFF
TGTGCCAGCAGTGAGCCACGGACAGGGGACACTGAAGCTTTCTTT
>TRBV13|-|-|TRBJ2-2
CASSLGATGELFF
TGTGCCAGCAGCTTAGGGGCCACCGGGGAGCTGTTTTTT
>TRBV21-1|-|-|TRBJ2-2
CASSKALPNTGPGQQTGELFF
TGTGCCAGCAGCAAAGCGCTCCCCAACACCGGACCGGGACAGCAAACCGGGGAGCTGTTTTTT
>TRBV30|-|-|TRBJ1-3
CAWSVQWGAGNTIYF
TGTGCCTGGAGTGTACAGTGGGGAGCTGGAAACACCATATATTTT
>TRBV10-1|once|-|TRBJ1-3
CASSDPAGRDSGNTIYF
TGCGCCAGCAGTGATCCGGCTGGACGGGACTCTGGAAACACCATATATTTT
>TRBV19|once|-|TRBJ1-1
CASSRGQTNAEAFF
TGTGCCAGTAGTAGGGGACAAACAAACGCTGAAGCTTTCTTT